The source of this T cell receptor beta chain is a study of T-cell memory formation after mild COVID-19. General study findings and limits: Clonal second-wave expansions that peaked on day 37 had unconfirmed SARS-CoV-2 specificity.

TCRdb ran MiXCR on the 5' RACE reads and lists one entry per CDR3 protein. The sample consists of approximately 290,000 distinct CDR3 sequences, roughly 8% of them appearing once. A word on this clonotype: Its antigen is currently unknown.

V dropped 4 bases and J dropped 1; count of bases not matched to a gene: 1. The CDR3 has 14 residues. Germline CDR1 MNHNS, CDR2 SASEGT. Material: PBMCs or a T cell subset sorted from them (not recorded which). The chain is built from TRBV6-1 and TRBJ1-2; 9 bases agree with TRBD1. The TCR originated in a man aged 18 to 29 who had mild COVID-19 (a few samples of this study predate the infection). Cell type and time point are not known. DNA for the CDR3: TGTGCCAGCAGTGGGACAGGGGTTAACTATGGCTACACCTTC. Protein sequence: CASSGTGVNYGYTF.